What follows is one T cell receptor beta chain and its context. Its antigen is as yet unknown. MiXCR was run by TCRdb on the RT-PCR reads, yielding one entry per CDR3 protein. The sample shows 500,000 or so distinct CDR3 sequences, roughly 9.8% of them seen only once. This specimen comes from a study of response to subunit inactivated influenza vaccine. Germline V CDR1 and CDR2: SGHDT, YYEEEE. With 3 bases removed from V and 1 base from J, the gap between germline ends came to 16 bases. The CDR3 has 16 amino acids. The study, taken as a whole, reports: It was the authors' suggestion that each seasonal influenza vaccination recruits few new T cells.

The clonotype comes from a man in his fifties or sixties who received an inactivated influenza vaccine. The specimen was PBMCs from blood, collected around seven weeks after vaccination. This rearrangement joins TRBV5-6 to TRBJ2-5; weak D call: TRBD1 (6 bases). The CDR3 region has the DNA TGTGCCAGCAGCTCCGCCGGACAGCGAATCCAAGAGACCCAGTACTTC. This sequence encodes CASSSAGQRIQETQYF.